The source of this T cell receptor (beta chain) is a study of patients and donors after allogeneic stem cell transplantation. The CDR3 spans 16 residues. Germline assignment: CDR1 MNHNS and CDR2 SASEGT. The V segment lost 7 bases and the J segment 5 bases; nucleotides outside the gene matches: 11. TCRdb ran MiXCR on the RT-PCR reads and lists one entry per CDR3 protein. The data contain approximately 430,000 distinct CDR3 sequences, approximately 16% of them seen just once; the ten biggest clones take up less than 8.5%. The sample taken for sequencing was blood, either unsorted or a sorted T cell fraction (not recorded which). The clonotype comes from a human donor who was either an allogeneic HSCT recipient or a stem cell or donor lymphocyte infusion donor (not recorded which). It is not recorded whose cells these are; they may come from a transplant donor. The chain employs TRBV6-1 and TRBJ1-5; 10 bases are shared with TRBD1. DNA of the CDR3: TGTGCCAGCAAACCGGGACAGGGGAGAGGTGATCAGCCCCAGCATTTT. Translation: CASKPGQGRGDQPQHF.